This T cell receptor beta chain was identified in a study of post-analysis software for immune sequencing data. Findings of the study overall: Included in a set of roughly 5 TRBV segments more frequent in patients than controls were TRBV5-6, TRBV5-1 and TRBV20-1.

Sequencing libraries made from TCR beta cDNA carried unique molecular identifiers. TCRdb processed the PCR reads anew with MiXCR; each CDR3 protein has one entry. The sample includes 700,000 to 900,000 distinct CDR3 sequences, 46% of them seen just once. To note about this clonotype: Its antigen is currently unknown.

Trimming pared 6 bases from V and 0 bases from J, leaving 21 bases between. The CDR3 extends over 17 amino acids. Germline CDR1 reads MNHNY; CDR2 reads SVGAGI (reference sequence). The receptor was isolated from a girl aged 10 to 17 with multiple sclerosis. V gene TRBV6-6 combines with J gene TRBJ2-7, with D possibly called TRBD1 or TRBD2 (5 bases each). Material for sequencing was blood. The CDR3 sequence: CASRGRGRRTSSYEQYF. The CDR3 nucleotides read TGTGCCAGCAGGGGACGGGGAAGGAGGACCAGCTCCTACGAGCAGTACTTC.